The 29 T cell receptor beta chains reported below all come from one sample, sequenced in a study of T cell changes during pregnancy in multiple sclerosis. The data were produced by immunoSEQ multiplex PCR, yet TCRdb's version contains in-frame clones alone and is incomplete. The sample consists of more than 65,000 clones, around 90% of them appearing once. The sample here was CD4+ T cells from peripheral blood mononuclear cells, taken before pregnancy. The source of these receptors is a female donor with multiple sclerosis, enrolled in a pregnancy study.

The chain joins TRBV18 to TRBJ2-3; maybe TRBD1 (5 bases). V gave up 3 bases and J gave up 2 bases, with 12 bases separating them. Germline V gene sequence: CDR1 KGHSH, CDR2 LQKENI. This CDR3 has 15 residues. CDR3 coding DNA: TGTGCCAGCTCACCCCAGGGCAGTTTCACAGATACGCAGTATTTT. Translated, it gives CASSPQGSFTDTQYF.

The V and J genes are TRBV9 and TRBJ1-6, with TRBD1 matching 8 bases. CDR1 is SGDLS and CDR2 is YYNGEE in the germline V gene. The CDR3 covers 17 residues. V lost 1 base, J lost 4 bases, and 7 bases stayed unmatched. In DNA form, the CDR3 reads TGTGCCAGCAGCGTATCCGGACAGGGCGGGTATAATTCACCCCTCCACTTT. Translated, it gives CASSVSGQGGYNSPLHF. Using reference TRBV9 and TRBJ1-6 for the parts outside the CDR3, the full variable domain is DSGVTQTPKHLITATGQRVTLRCSPRSGDLSVYWYQQSLDQGLQFLIQYYNGEERAKGNILERFSAQQFPDLHSELNLSSLELGDSALYFCASSVSGQGGYNSPLHFGNGTRLTVT.

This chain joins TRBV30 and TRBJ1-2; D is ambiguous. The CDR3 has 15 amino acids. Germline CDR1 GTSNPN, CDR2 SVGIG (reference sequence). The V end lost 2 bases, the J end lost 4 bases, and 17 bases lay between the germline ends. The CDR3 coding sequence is TGTGCCTGGAGTTCCTCGGGGTTAGGAGGCTATGGCTACACCTTC. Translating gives CAWSSSGLGGYGYTF.

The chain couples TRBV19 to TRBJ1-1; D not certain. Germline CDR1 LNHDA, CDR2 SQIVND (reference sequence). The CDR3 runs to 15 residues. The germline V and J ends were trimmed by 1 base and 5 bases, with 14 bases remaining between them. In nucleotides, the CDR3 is TGTGCCAGTAGTATAGGTGCACAGATACGGACTGAAGCTTTCTTT. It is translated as CASSIGAQIRTEAFF.

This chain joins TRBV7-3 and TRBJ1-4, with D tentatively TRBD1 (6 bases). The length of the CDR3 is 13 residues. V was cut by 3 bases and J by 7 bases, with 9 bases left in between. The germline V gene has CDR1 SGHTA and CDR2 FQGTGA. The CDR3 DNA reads TGTGCCAGCAGCTTGGGGGCCGGTGAAAAACTGTTTTTT. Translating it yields CASSLGAGEKLFF.

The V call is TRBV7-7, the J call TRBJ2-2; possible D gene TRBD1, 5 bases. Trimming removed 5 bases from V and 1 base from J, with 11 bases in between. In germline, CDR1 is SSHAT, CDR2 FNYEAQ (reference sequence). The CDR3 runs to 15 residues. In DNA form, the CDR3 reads TGTGCCAGCAGCCCCGACAGCCTGAACACCGGGGAGCTGTTTTTT. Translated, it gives CASSPDSLNTGELFF.

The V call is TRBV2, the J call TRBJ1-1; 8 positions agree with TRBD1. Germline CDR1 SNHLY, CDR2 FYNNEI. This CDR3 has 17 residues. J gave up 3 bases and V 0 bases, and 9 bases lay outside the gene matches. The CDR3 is CASSEALQGGLDTEAFF. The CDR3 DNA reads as TGTGCCAGCAGTGAAGCCCTACAGGGGGGCTTGGACACTGAAGCTTTCTTT.

This CDR3 is CSVDSPLYGYTF. CDR3 bases: TGCAGCGTTGACAGTCCCCTCTATGGCTACACCTTC. The chain employs TRBV29-1 and TRBJ1-2, with D unresolved. The V end lost 3 bases, the J end lost 4 bases, and 9 bases lay between the germline ends. The CDR3 extends over 12 amino acids. From germline, CDR1 is SQVTM and CDR2 ANQGSEA.

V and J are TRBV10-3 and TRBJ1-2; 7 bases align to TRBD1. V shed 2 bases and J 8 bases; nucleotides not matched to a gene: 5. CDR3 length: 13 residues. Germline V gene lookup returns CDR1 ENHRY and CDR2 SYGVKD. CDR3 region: CAISETGDYGYTF. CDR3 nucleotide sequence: TGTGCCATCAGTGAGACAGGGGATTACGGCTACACCTTC.

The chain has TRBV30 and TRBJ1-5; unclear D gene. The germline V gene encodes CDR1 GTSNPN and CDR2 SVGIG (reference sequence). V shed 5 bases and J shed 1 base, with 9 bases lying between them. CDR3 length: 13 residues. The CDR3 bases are TGTGCCTGGGACGGAGGGAGCAATCAGCCCCAGCATTTT. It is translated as CAWDGGSNQPQHF. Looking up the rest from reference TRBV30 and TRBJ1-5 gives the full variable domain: SQTIHQWPATLVQPVGSPLSLECTVEGTSNPNLYWYRQAAGRGLQLLFYSVGIGQISSEVPQNLSASRPQDRQFILSSKKLLLSDSGFYLCAWDGGSNQPQHFGDGTRLSIL.

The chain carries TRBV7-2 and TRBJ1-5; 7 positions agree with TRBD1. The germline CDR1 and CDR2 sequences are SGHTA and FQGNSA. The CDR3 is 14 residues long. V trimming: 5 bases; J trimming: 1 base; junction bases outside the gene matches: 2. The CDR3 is CASSQGGSNQPQHF. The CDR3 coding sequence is TGTGCCAGCAGCCAGGGGGGAAGCAATCAGCCCCAGCATTTT.

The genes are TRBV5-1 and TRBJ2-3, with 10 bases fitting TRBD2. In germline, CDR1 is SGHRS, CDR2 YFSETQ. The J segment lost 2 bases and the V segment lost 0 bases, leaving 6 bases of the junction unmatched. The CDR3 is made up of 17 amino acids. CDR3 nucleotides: TGCGCCAGCAGCTTGGCCGACACTAGCGGGGTCACAGATACGCAGTATTTT. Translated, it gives CASSLADTSGVTDTQYF. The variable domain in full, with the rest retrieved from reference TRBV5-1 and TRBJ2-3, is KAGVTQTPRYLIKTRGQQVTLSCSPISGHRSVSWYQQTPGQGLQFLFEYFSETQRNKGNFPGRFSGRQFSNSRSEMNVSTLELGDSALYLCASSLADTSGVTDTQYFGPGTRLTVL.

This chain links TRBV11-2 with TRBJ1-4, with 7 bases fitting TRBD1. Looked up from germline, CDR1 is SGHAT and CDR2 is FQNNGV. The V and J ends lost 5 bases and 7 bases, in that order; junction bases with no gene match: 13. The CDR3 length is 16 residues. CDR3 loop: CASSRVSAGGTEKLFF. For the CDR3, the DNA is TGTGCCAGCAGCCGAGTCTCGGCAGGGGGAACTGAAAAACTGTTTTTT.

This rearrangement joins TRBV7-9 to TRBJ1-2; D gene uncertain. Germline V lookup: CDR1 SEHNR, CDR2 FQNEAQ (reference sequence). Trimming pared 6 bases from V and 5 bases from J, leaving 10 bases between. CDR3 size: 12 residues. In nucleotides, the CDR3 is TGTGCCAGCAGTTCTGACGGGTATGGCTACACCTTC. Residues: CASSSDGYGYTF.

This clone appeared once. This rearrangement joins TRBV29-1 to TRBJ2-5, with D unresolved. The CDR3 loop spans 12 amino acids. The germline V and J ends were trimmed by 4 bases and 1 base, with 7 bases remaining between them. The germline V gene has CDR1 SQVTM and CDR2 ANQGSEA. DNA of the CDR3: TGCAGCGTTGGTCGGGTCCAAGAGACCCAGTACTTC. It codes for CSVGRVQETQYF.

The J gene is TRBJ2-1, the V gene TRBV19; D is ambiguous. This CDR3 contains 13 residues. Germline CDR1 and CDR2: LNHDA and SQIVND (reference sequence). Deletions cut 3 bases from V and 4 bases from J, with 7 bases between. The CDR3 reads CASSISAYNEQFF. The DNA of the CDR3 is TGTGCCAGTAGTATCAGCGCGTACAATGAGCAGTTCTTC.

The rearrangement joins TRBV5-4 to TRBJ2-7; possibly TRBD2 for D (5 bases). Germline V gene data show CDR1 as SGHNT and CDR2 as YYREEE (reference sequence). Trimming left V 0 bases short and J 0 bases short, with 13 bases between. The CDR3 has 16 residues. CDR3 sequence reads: CASSLGGLAFSYEQYF. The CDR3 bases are TGTGCCAGCAGCTTGGGAGGATTAGCGTTCTCCTACGAGCAGTACTTC.

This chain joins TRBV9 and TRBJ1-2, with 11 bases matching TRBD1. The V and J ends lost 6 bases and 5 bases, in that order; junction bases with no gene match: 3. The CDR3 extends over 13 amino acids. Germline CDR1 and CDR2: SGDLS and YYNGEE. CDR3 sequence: CASNRDRGYGYTF. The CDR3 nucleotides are TGTGCCAGCAACCGGGACAGGGGGTATGGCTACACCTTC.

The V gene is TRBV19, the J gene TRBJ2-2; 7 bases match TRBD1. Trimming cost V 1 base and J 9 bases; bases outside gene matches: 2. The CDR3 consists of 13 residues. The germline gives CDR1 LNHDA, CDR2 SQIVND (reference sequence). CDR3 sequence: CASSIVTGWELFF. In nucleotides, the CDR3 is TGTGCCAGTAGTATAGTGACAGGGTGGGAGCTGTTTTTT.

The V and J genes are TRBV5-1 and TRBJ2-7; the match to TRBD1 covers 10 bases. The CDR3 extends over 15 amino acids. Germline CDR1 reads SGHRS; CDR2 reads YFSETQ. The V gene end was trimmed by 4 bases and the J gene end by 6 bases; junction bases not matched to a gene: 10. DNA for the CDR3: TGCGCCAGCAGCGGGGGGACAGGGGTTACCGCCGAGCAGTACTTC. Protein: CASSGGTGVTAEQYF.

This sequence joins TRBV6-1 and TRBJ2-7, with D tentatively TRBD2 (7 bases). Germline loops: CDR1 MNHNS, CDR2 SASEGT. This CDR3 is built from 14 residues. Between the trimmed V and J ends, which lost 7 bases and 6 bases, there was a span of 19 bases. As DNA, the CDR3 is TGTGCCAGCACCCGGGACACGTGGGGGGGCGAGCAGTACTTC. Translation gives CASTRDTWGGEQYF.

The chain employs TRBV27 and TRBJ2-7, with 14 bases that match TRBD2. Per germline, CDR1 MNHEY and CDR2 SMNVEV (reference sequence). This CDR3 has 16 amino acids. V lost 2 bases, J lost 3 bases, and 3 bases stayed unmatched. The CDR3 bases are TGTGCCAGCAGTTTAATGGGACTAGCGGGAGTCTACGAGCAGTACTTC. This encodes CASSLMGLAGVYEQYF.

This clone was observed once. DNA for the CDR3: TGTGCCAGCAGCGTCACTCCCCGCGCTCTGGCATGGAGCTCCTACGAGCAGTACTTC. It specifies CASSVTPRALAWSSYEQYF. The chain recombines TRBV5-5 with TRBJ2-7; D remains ambiguous. V dropped 4 bases and J dropped 0 bases, with 26 bases sitting between them. CDR1 and CDR2 from the germline V gene are SGHKS and YYEKEE (reference sequence). The CDR3 is made up of 19 amino acids.

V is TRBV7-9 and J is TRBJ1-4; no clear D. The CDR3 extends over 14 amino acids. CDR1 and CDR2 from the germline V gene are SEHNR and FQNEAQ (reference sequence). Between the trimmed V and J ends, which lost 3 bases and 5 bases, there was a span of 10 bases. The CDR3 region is CASSLEEINEKLFF. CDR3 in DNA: TGTGCCAGCAGCTTGGAGGAAATAAATGAAAAACTGTTTTTT.

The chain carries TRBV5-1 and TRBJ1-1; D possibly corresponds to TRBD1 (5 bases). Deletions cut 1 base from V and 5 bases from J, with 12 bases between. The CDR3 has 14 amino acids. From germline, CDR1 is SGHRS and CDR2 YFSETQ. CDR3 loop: CASSLLGARTEAFF. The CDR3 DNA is TGCGCCAGCAGCTTGCTAGGGGCGCGGACTGAAGCTTTCTTT.

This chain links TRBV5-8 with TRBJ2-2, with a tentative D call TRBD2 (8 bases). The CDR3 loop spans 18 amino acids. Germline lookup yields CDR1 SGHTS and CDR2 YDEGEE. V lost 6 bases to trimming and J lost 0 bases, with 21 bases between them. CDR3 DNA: TGTGCCAGCACCACCCCCGGGACAGCGGGGGCGAACACCGGGGAGCTGTTTTTT. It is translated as CASTTPGTAGANTGELFF.

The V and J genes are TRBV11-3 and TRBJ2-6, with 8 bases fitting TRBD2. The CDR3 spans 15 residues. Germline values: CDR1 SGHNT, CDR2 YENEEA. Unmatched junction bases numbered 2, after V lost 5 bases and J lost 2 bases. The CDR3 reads CASSPGGAGANVLTF. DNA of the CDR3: TGTGCCAGCAGCCCCGGGGGGGCTGGGGCCAACGTCCTGACTTTC.

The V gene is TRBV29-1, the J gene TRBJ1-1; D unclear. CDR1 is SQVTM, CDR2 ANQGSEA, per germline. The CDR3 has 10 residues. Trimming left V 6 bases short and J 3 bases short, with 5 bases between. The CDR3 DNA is TGCAGCGTGAGGGACACTGAAGCTTTCTTT. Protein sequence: CSVRDTEAFF.

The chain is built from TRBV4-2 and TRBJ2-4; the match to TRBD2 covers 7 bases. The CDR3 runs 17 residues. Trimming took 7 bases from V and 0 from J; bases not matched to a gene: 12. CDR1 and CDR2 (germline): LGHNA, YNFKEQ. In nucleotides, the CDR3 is TGTGCCAGCACTCTAGGGAGGGTAAGACTAGCCAAAAACATTCAGTACTTC. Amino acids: CASTLGRVRLAKNIQYF.